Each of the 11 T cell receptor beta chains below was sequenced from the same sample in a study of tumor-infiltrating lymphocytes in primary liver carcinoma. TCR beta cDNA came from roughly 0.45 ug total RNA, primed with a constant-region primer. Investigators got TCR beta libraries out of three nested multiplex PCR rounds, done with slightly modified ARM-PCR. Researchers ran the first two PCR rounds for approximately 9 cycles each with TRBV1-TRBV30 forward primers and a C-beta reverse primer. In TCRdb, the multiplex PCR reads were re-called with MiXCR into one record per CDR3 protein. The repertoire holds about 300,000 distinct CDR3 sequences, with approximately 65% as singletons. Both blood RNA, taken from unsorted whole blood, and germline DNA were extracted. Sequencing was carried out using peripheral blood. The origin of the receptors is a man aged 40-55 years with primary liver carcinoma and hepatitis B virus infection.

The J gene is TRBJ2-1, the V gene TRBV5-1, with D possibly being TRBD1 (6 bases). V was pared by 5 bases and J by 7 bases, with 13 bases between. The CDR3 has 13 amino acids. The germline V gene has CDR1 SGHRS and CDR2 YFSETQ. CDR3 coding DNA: TGCGCCAGCAGTCACCTCCAGGGGAATGAGCAGTTCTTC. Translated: CASSHLQGNEQFF. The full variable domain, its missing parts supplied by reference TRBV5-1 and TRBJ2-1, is KAGVTQTPRYLIKTRGQQVTLSCSPISGHRSVSWYQQTPGQGLQFLFEYFSETQRNKGNFPGRFSGRQFSNSRSEMNVSTLELGDSALYLCASSHLQGNEQFFGPGTRLTVL.

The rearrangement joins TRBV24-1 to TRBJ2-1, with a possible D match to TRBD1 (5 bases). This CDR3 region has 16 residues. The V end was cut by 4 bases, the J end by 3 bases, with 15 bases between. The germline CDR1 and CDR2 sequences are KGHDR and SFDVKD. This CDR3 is CATSDAATDDYNEQFF. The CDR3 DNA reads TGTGCCACCAGTGACGCCGCGACAGACGACTACAATGAGCAGTTCTTC.

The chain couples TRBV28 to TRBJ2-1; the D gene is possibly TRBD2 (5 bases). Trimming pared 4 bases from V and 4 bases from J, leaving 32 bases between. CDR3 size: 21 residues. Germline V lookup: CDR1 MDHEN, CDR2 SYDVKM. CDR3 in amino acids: CASSWHRGIKEVPRAYNEQFF. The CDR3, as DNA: TGTGCCAGCAGTTGGCACAGAGGGATAAAAGAGGTTCCCCGGGCTTACAATGAGCAGTTCTTC. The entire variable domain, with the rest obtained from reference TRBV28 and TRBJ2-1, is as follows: DVKVTQSSRYLVKRTGEKVFLECVQDMDHENMFWYRQDPGLGLRLIYFSYDVKMKEKGDIPEGYSVSREKKERFSLILESASTNQTSMYLCASSWHRGIKEVPRAYNEQFFGPGTRLTVL.

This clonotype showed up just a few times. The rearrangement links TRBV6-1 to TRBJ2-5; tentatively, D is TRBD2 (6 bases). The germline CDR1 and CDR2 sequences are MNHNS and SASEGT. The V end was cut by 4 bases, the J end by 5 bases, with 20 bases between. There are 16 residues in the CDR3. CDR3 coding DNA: TGTGCCAGCAGTGGAGCAAGCGGAGGGAGCGTTGAGACCCAGTACTTC. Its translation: CASSGASGGSVETQYF.

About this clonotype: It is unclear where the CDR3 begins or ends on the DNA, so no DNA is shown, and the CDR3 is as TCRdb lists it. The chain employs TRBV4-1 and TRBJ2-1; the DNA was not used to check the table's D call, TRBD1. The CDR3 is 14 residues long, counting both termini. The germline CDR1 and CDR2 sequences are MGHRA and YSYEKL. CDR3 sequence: CASTVGQGANEQLF.

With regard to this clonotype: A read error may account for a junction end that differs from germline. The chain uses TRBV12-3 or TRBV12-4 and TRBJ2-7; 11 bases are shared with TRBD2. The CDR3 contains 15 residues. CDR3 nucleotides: TGTGTCAGCAGTTACAATAGCGGGGGGGACTACGAGCAGTACTTC. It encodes CVSSYNSGGDYEQYF.

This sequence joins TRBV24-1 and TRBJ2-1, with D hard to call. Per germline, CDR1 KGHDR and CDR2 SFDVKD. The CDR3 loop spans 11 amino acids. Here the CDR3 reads CASRAYNEQFF. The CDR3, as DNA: TGTGCTAGCAGAGCCTACAATGAGCAGTTCTTC.

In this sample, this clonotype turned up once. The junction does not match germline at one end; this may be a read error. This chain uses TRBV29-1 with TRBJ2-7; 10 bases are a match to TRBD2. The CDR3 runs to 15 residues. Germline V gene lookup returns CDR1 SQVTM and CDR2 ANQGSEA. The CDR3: CSVGSGGAPGYEQYF. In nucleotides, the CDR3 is TGCAGCGTTGGGAGCGGGGGGGCTCCTGGCTACGAGCAGTACTTT.

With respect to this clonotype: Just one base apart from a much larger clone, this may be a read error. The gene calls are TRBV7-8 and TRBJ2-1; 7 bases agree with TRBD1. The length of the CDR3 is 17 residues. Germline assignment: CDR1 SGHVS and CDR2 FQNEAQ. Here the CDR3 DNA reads TGTGGCAGCAGCTTCGGACAGGTGGCCCTGAGACACAATGAGCAGTTCTTC. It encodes CGSSFGQVALRHNEQFF.

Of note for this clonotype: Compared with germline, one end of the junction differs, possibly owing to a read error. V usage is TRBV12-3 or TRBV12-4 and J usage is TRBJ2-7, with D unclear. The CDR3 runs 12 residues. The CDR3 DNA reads TGTGCCGGCAGTTTTGGTGGGAACGAGCAGTACTTC. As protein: CAGSFGGNEQYF.

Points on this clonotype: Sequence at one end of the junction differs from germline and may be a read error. The DNA of the CDR3 is TGTGACAGCAGCTTATGGGACGGCTACAAGCAGTACTTC. The encoded protein is CDSSLWDGYKQYF. J is TRBJ2-7 and V is TRBV11-3, with D perhaps being TRBD1 or TRBD2 (5 bases each). CDR1 is SGHNT, CDR2 YENEEA, per germline. CDR3 length: 13 residues.